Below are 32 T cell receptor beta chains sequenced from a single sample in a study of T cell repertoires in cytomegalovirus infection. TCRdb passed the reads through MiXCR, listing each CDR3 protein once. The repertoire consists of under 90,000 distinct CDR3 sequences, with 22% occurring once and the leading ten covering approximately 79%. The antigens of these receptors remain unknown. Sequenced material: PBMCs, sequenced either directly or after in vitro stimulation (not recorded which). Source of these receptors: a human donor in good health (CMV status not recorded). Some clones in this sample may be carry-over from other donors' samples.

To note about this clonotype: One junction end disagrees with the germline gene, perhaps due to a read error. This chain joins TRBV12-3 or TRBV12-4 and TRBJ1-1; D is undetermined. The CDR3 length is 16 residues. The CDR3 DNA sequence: TGTGCCGGCAGTTTAAGGCCCGGGGAATGGAACACTGAAGCTTTCTTT. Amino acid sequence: CAGSLRPGEWNTEAFF.

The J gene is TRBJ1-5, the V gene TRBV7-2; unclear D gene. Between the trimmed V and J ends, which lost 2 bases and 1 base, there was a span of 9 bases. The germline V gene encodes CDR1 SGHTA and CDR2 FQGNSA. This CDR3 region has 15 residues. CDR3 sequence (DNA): TGTGCCAGCAGCTTATCGATGGGGAGCAATCAGCCCCAGCATTTT. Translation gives CASSLSMGSNQPQHF.

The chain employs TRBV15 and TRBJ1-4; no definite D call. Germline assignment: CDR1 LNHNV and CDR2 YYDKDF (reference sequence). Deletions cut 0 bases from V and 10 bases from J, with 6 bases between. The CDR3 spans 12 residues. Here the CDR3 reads CATSREYGKLFF. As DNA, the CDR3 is TGTGCCACCAGCAGAGAGTACGGAAAACTGTTTTTT.

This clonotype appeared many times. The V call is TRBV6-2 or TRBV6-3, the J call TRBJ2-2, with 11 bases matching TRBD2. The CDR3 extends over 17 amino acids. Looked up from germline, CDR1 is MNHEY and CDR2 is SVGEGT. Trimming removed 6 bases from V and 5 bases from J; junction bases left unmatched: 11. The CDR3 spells CASRSTSGSRGTGELFF. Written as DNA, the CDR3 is TGTGCCAGCAGGAGTACTAGCGGGAGTAGGGGGACCGGGGAGCTGTTTTTT.

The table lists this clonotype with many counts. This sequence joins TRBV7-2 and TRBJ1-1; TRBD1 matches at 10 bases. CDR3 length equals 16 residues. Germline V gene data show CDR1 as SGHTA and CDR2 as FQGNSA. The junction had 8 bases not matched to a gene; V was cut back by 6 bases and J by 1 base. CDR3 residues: CASSLDRGKENTEAFF. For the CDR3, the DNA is TGTGCCAGCAGTCTGGACAGGGGGAAAGAGAACACTGAAGCTTTCTTT. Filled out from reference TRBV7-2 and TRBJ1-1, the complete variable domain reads GAGVSQSPSNKVTEKGKDVELRCDPISGHTALYWYRQSLGQGLEFLIYFQGNSAPDKSGLPSDRFSAERTGGSVSTLTIQRTQQEDSAVYLCASSLDRGKENTEAFFGQGTRLTVV.

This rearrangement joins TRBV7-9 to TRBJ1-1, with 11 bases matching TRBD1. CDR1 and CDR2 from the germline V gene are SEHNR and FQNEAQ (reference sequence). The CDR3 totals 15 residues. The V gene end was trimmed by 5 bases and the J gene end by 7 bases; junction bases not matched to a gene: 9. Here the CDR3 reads CASSMTWDRGFEAFF. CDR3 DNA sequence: TGTGCCAGCAGCATGACCTGGGACAGGGGGTTTGAAGCTTTCTTT.

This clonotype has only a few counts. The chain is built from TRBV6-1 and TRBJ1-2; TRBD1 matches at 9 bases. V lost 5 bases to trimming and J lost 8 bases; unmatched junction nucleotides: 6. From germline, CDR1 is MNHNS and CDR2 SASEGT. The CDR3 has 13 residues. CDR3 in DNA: TGTGCCAGCAGTCGGGACAGGGTCGGAGGCTACACCTTC. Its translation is CASSRDRVGGYTF.

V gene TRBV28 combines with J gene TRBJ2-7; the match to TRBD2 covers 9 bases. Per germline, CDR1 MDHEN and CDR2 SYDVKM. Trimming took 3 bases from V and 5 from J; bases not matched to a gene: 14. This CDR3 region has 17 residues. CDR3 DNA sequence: TGTGCCAGCAGTTTGGCGTCTAGCGGGATGCGGGTAGACGAGCAGTACTTC. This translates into CASSLASSGMRVDEQYF.

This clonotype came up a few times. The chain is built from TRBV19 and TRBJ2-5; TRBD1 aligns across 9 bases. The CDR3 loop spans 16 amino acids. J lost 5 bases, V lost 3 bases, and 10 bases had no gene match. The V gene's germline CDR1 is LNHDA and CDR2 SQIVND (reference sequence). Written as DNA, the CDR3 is TGTGCCAGTAGTATTGGGACAGGGCGGTGGGAGGAGACCCAGTACTTC. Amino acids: CASSIGTGRWEETQYF.

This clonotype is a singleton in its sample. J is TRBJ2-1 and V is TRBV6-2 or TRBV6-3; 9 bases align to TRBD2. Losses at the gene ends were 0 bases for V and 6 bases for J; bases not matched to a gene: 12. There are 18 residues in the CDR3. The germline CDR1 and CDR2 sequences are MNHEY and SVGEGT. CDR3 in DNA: TGTGCCAGCAGTTACTCGAAACAAGGCGGGAGGGTTGTCAATGAGCAGTTCTTC. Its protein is CASSYSKQGGRVVNEQFF.

The chain's CDR3 is CASSTSSLRYEQYF. The CDR3 nucleotides read TGTGCCAGTAGTACTTCCTCTCTTCGGTACGAGCAGTACTTC. This sequence joins TRBV19 and TRBJ2-7; D unclear. The CDR3 loop spans 14 amino acids. V was clipped by 4 bases and J by 4 bases, with 14 bases between them. The germline V gene encodes CDR1 LNHDA and CDR2 SQIVND (reference sequence).

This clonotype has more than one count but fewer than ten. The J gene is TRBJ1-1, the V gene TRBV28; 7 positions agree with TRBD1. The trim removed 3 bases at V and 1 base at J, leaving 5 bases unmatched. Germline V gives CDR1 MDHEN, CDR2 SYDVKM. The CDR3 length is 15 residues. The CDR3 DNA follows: TGTGCCAGCAGTTTGACAGGGTACCGGAACACTGAAGCTTTCTTT. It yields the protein CASSLTGYRNTEAFF.

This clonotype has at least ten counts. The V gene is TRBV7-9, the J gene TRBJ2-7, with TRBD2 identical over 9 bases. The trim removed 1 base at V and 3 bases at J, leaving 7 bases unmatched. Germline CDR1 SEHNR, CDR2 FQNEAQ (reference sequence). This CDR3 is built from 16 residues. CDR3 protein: CASSLGAGGQSYEQYF. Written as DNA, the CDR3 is TGTGCCAGCAGCTTAGGAGCGGGAGGACAGAGCTACGAGCAGTACTTC.

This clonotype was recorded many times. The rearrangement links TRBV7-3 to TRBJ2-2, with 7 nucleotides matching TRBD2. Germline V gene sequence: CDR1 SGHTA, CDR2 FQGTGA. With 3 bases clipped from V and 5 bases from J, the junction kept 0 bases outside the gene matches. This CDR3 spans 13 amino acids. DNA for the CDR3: TGTGCCAGCAGCTTTAGCGGGACCGGGGAGCTGTTTTTT. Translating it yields CASSFSGTGELFF.

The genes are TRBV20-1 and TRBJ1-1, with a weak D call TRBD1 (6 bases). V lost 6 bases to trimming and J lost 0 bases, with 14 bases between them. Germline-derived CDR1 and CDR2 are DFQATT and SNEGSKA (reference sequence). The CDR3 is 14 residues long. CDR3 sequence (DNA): TGCAGTGCCCCAACCAGGGGTCTGAACACTGAAGCTTTCTTT. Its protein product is CSAPTRGLNTEAFF.

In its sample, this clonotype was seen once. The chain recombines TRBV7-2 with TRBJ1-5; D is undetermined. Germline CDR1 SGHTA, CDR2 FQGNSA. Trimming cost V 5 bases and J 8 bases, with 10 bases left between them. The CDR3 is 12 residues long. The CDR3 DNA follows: TGTGCCAGCAGCCGTCCCGGAGAGCCCCAGCATTTT. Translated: CASSRPGEPQHF.

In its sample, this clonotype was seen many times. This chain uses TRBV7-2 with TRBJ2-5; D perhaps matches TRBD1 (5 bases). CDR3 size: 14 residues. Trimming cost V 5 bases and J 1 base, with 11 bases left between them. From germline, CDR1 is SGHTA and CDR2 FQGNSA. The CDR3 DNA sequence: TGTGCCAGCAGCGCCATTGGGGCCCAAGAGACCCAGTACTTC. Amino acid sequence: CASSAIGAQETQYF.

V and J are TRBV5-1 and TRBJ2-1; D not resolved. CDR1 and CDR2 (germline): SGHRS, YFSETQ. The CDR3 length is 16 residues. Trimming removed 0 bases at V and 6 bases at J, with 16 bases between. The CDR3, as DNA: TGCGCCAGCAGCTTGGGGCCTGGGCTATCACTCAATGAGCAGTTCTTC. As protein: CASSLGPGLSLNEQFF.

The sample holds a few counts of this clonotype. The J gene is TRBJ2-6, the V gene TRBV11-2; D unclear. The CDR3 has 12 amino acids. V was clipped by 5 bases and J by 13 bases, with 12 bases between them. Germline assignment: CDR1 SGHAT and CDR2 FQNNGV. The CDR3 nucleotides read TGTGCCAGCAGCCCCCCCGATCCGGTCCTGACTTTC. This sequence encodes CASSPPDPVLTF.

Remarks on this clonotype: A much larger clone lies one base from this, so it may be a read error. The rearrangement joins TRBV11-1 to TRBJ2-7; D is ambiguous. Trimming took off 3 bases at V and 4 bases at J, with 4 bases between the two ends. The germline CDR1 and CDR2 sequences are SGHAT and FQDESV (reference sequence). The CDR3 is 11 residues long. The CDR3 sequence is CASSLHYEQYF. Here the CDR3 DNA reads TGTGCCAGCAGCTTGCATTACGAGCAGTACTTC.

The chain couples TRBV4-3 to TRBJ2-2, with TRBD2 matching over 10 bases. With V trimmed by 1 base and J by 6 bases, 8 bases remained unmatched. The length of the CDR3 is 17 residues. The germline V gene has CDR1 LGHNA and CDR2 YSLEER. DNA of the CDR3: TGCGCCAGCAGCCAAGCACCTCTAGCGGGGGCCTCCGGGGAGCTGTTTTTT. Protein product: CASSQAPLAGASGELFF.

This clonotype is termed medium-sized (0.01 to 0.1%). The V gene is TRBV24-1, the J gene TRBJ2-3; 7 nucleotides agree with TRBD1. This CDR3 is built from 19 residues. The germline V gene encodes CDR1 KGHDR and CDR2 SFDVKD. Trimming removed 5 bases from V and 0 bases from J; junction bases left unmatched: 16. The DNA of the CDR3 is TGTGCCACCAGTGCCCTACTACCGACAGGGATGGGGAGCACAGATACGCAGTATTTT. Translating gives CATSALLPTGMGSTDTQYF.

For the CDR3, the DNA is TGCAGTGCCAGACGGGGGGTTGAAGCTTTCTTT. Translated, it gives CSARRGVEAFF. The chain combines TRBV20-1 with TRBJ1-1; D may be TRBD1 (5 bases). Trimming removed 6 bases at V and 7 bases at J, with 12 bases between. The CDR3 runs to 11 residues. Per germline, CDR1 DFQATT and CDR2 SNEGSKA (reference sequence).

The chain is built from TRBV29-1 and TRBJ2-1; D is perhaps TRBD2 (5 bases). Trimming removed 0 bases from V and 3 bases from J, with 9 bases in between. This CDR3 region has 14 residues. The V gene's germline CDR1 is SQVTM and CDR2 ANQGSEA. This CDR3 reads CSVEDSDGYNEQFF. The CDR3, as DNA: TGCAGCGTTGAAGATAGCGACGGCTACAATGAGCAGTTCTTC.

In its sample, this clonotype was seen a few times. The CDR3 protein is CASSFHEYQETQYF. The CDR3 DNA reads TGTGCCAGCAGCTTCCATGAGTACCAAGAGACCCAGTACTTC. V gene TRBV5-5 combines with J gene TRBJ2-5; D gene ambiguous. Trimming cost V 2 bases and J 0 bases, with 8 bases left between them. The CDR3 totals 14 residues. The V gene's germline CDR1 is SGHKS and CDR2 YYEKEE (reference sequence). The whole variable domain, filled in from reference TRBV5-5 and TRBJ2-5, reads DAGVTQSPTHLIKTRGQQVTLRCSPISGHKSVSWYQQVLGQGPQFIFQYYEKEERGRGNFPDRFSARQFPNYSSELNVNALLLGDSALYLCASSFHEYQETQYFGPGTRLLVL.

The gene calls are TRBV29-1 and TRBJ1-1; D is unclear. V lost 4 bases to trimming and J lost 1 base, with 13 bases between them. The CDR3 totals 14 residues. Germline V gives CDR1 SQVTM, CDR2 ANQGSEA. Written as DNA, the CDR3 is TGCAGCGTTGGGGTTCTGGGGAAGAACACTGAAGCTTTCTTT. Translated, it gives CSVGVLGKNTEAFF.

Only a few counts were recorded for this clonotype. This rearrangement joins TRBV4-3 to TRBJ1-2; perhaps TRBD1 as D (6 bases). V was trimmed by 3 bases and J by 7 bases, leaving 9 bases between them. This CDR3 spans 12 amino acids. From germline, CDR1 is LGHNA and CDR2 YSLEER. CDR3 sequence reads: CASSQGASGYTF. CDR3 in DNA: TGCGCCAGCAGCCAGGGGGCCTCTGGCTACACCTTC.

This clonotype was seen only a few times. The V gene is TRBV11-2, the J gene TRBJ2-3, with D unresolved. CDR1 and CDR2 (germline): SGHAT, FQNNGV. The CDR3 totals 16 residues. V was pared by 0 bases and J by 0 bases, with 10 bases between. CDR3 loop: CASSLEVGSSTDTQYF. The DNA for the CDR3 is TGTGCCAGCAGCTTAGAAGTGGGCTCTAGCACAGATACGCAGTATTTT.

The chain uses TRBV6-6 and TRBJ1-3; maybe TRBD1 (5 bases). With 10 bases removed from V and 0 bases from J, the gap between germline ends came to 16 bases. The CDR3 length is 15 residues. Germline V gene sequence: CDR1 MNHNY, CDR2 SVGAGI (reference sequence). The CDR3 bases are TGTGCCATCTCAGATTGGGGGAGCTCTGGAAACACCATATATTTT. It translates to CAISDWGSSGNTIYF.

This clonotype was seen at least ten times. CDR3 protein: CASSSRYGGAYQETQYF. The CDR3 DNA reads TGTGCCAGCAGTTCTCGATACGGAGGGGCCTACCAAGAGACCCAGTACTTC. The rearrangement links TRBV12-3 or TRBV12-4 to TRBJ2-5; a possible D gene is TRBD2 (6 bases). CDR3 length: 17 residues. The ends were cut back, 4 bases at V and 0 bases at J, with 18 bases in the middle.

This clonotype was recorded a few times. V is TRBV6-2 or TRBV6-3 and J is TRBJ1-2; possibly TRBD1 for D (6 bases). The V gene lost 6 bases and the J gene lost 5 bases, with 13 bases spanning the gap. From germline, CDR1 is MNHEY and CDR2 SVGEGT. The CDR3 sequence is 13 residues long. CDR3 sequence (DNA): TGTGCCAGCAGAGCTACTACAGGGTATGGCTACACCTTC. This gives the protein CASRATTGYGYTF.

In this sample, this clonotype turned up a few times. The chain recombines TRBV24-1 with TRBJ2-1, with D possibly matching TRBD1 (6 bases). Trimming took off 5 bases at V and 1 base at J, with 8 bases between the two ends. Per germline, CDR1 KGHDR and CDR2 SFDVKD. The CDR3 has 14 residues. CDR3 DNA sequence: TGTGCCACCAGTGGGACAGCTTCCTACAATGAGCAGTTCTTC. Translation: CATSGTASYNEQFF.